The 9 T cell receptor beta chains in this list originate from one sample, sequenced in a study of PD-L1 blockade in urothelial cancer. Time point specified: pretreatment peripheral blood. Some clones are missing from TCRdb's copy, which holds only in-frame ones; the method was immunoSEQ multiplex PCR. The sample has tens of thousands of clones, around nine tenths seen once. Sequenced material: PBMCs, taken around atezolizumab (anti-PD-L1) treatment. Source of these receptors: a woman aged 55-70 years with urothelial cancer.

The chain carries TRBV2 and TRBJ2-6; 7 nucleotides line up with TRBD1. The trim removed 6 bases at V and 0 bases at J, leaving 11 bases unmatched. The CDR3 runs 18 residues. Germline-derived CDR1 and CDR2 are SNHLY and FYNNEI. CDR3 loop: CASRGTRTGYSGANVLTF. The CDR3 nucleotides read TGTGCCAGCAGAGGTACTCGGACAGGTTACTCTGGGGCCAACGTCCTGACTTTC.

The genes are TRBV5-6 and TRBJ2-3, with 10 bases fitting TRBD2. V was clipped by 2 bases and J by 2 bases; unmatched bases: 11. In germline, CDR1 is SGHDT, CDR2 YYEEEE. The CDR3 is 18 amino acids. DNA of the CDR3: TGTGCCAGCAGCTTCAAAATCCTCAGCGGGGGGGTCACAGATACGCAGTATTTT. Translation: CASSFKILSGGVTDTQYF.

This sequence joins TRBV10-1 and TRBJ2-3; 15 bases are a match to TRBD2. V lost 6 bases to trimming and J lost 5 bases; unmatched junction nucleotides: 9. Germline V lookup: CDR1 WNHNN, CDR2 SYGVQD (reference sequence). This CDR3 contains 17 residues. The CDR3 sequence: CASSPGLAGGPGDTQYF. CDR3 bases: TGCGCCAGCAGCCCAGGACTAGCGGGAGGGCCGGGAGATACGCAGTATTTT.

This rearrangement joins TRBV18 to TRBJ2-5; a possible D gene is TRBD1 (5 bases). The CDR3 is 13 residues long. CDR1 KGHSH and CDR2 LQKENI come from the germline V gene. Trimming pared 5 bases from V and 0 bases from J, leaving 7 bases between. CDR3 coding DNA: TGTGCCAGCTCAAGGGGATACCAAGAGACCCAGTACTTC. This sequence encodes CASSRGYQETQYF.

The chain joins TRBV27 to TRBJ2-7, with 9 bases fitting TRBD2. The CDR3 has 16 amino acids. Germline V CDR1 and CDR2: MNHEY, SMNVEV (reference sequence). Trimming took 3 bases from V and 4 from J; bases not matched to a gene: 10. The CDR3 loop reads CASSLVRAGGSYEQYF. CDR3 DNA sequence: TGTGCCAGCAGTTTGGTAAGAGCGGGAGGCTCATACGAGCAGTACTTC.

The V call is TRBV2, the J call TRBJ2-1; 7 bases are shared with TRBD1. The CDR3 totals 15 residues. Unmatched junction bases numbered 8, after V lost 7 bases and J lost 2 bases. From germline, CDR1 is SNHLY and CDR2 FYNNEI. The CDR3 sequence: CASTRDRATYNEQFF. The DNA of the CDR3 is TGTGCCAGCACCAGAGACAGGGCAACCTACAATGAGCAGTTCTTC.

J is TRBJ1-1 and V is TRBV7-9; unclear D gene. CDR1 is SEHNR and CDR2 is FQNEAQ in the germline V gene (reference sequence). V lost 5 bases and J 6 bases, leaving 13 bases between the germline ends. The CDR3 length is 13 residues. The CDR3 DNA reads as TGTGCCAGCAGCCCCAGAGAGGGTGCTGAAGCTTTCTTT. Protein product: CASSPREGAEAFF.

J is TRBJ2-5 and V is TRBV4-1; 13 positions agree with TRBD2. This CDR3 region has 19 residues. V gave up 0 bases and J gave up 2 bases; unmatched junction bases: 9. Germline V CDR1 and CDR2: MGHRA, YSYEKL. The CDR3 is CASSQEGPRTSGGQETQYF. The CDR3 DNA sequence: TGCGCCAGCAGCCAAGAAGGCCCCCGGACTAGCGGGGGACAAGAGACCCAGTACTTC.

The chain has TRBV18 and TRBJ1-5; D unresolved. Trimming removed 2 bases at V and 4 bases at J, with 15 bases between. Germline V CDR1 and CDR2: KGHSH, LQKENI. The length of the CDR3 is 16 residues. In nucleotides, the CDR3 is TGTGCCAGCTCACCAGATTACGGTAGTCGGAATCAGCCCCAGCATTTT. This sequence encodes CASSPDYGSRNQPQHF.